This T cell receptor (beta chain) was observed in a study of T-cell memory formation after mild COVID-19. As for the study in general: TCR clustering was largely donor specific.

Points from the study as a whole: Prior to infection, memory already included some responding clones, suggesting cross-reactive memory joined. Clones contracting day 15 to 85 were balanced CD4/CD8; later expanders leaned CD4+.

In the case of this clonotype: Its specificity is not known.

Amplification by 5'RACE using constant-segment primers produced TCR alpha and TCR beta cDNA libraries that carried sample barcodes and UMIs. MiXCR was run by TCRdb on the 5' RACE reads, yielding one entry per CDR3 protein. The sample has about 110,000 distinct CDR3 sequences, 20% to 25% seen once; the top ten hold about two fifths. This sequence was found in a man aged 18-30 years who had mild COVID-19 (a few samples of this study predate the infection). Cell type and time point are not known. Sample: PBMCs or a T cell subset sorted from them (not recorded which).

This CDR3 reads CASSQDFGVTDTQYF. CDR3 DNA: TGCGCCAGCAGCCAAGATTTCGGGGTGACAGATACGCAGTATTTT. The J gene is TRBJ2-3, the V gene TRBV4-3, with a possible D match to TRBD2 (5 bases). CDR3 length equals 15 residues. V lost 0 bases, J lost 3 bases, and 10 bases lay in between. CDR1 and CDR2 from the germline V gene are LGHNA and YSLEER.